What follows are 4 T cell receptor beta chains derived from one specimen sequenced in a study of blood T cells in healthy people across ages. The second PCR ran roughly 7 to 12 cycles with a sample-barcoded 5' primer and J-beta primers. A single record per CDR3 protein comes from TCRdb applying MiXCR to the 5' RACE reads. The table lists fewer than 800,000 distinct CDR3 sequences, around a fifth of them singletons. The sample taken for sequencing was blood. The source of these receptors is a man aged 70-80 years in good health.

This clonotype was seen ten or more times. The chain uses TRBV7-9 and TRBJ2-7; 13 bases map to TRBD2. This CDR3 comprises 15 residues. Trimming removed 5 bases from V and 4 bases from J; junction bases left unmatched: 5. The germline V gene encodes CDR1 SEHNR and CDR2 FQNEAQ (reference sequence). Written as DNA, the CDR3 is TGTGCCAGCAGCCTTCGGACTAGCGGGGGTTACGAGCAGTACTTC. Its protein product is CASSLRTSGGYEQYF.

In this sample, this clonotype turned up a few times. The chain joins TRBV20-1 to TRBJ2-1; 8 positions match TRBD1. The closer fit of TRBJ2-7 to the DNA end suggests the J call may be wrong. Germline V gene data show CDR1 as DFQATT and CDR2 as SNEGSKA (reference sequence). The CDR3 totals 13 residues. The CDR3 DNA reads TGCAGTGCTAGAGTGGGGACAGGTTACGAGCAGTACTTC. This codes for CSARVGTGYEQYF.

This clonotype was counted a single time. The chain carries TRBV5-1 and TRBJ2-5; D not resolved. CDR1 and CDR2 (germline): SGHRS, YFSETQ. The CDR3 has 15 amino acids. V shed 7 bases and J shed 0 bases, with 16 bases lying between them. The CDR3 nucleotides read TGCGCCAGCGGTATCGGTGGGTACCACCAAGAGACCCAGTACTTC. As protein: CASGIGGYHQETQYF.

This clonotype has only a few counts. One end of the junction fails to match germline, which may point to a read error. This CDR3 reads CSASPHSSGSNSYDEQFF. CDR3 in DNA: TGCAGTGCTAGTCCCCATTCTAGCGGGTCAAATTCCTACGATGAGCAGTTCTTC. The chain links TRBV20-1 to TRBJ2-5, with 8 bases fitting TRBD2. The J call may be incorrect, as the DNA end agrees better with TRBJ2-1. There are 18 residues in the CDR3. Germline assignment: CDR1 DFQATT and CDR2 SNEGSKA (reference sequence).